This T cell receptor (beta chain) came from a study of cytomegalovirus exposure and HLA in healthy donors. Overall study findings and caveats: Reports indicated that the classifier achieved high specificity and sensitivity in diagnosing cytomegalovirus status. Another analysis was done later, and it associated more than 15,000 TCR beta sequences with HLA alleles at 0.05 false discovery rate.

A remark on this clone: Its antigen remains unidentified.

Healthy individuals who donated bone marrow served as the donors. Unrecorded immune exposure was likely among donors, who were nominally healthy when sampled. PCR primers comprised 60 Vbeta and 13 Jbeta primers. The protocol was immunoSEQ multiplex PCR, while the TCRdb copy is restricted to in-frame clones and leaves out a portion. The sample shows fewer than 200,000 clones, almost 75% of them seen only once. The CDR3 sequence is 17 residues long. V was cut by 5 bases and J by 0 bases, with 14 bases left in between. Germline V gene sequence: CDR1 SGHTA, CDR2 FQGNSA. What was sequenced was PBMCs. V and J are TRBV7-2 and TRBJ1-6; D gene uncertain. The receptor's source is a woman younger than 35 in good health and CMV-seropositive. The CDR3 DNA reads TGTGCCAGCAGCGCCAGGAGAGGGAGCTCCTATAATTCACCCCTCCACTTT. It yields the protein CASSARRGSSYNSPLHF.